The rows below give T cell receptor beta chains drawn from one sample of a study of T cell changes during pregnancy in multiple sclerosis. Generated by immunoSEQ multiplex PCR, the TCRdb table keeps only in-frame clones and is missing some. This sample has roughly 75,000 clones, with about 92% found just once. The sample consisted of peripheral blood, taken after pregnancy. The receptors come from a female donor in good health, enrolled as a control in a pregnancy study. CDR3s include the opening cysteine and the closing phenylalanine or tryptophan. Each record gives: D gene, V gene, J gene, clone size, CDR3 DNA, CDR3 protein. D genes are given only for firm matches. The size entry is marked missing in some rows and otherwise reads once, few, many or a size class.

TRBD2,TRBV6-5,TRBJ2-5,NA,TGTGCCAGCAGTTACCTCCGGGACTATCAAGAGACCCAGTACTTC,CASSYLRDYQETQYF
TRBD2,TRBV2,TRBJ2-7,NA,TGTGCCAGTTCCTCTGGGGGGGAGTACGAGCAGTACTTC,CASSSGGEYEQYF
TRBD1,TRBV5-4,TRBJ1-4,NA,TGTGCCAGCAGCTTTACCCCAAAGGACAGGGTTGAAAAACTGTTTTTT,CASSFTPKDRVEKLFF
TRBD2,TRBV6-1,TRBJ2-3,once,TGTGCCAGCAGGGCGCTTCTAGCGGGAGACGATACGCAGTATTTT,CASRALLAGDDTQYF
NA,TRBV12-5,TRBJ2-3,NA,TGTGCTAGTGAAATCACAGGAGACACAGATACGCAGTATTTT,CASEITGDTDTQYF
TRBD1,TRBV7-6,TRBJ2-2,once,TGTGCCAGCAGCTTAGAACAGGGGTACGCCGGGGAGCTGTTTTTT,CASSLEQGYAGELFF
NA,TRBV7-3,TRBJ2-5,once,TGTGCCAGCAGCCGCGAGGCGGGAGAGACCCAGTACTTC,CASSREAGETQYF
NA,TRBV27,TRBJ1-1,NA,TGTGCCAGCAGTTTATCCGCGGGGGCGGGTAACACTGAAGCTTTCTTT,CASSLSAGAGNTEAFF
NA,TRBV18,TRBJ2-5,NA,TGTGCCAGCTCGCCCCCCGGGAGCCAAGAGACCCAGTACTTC,CASSPPGSQETQYF
TRBD1,TRBV19,TRBJ1-2,NA,TGTGCCAGTAGCCTGGGACAGGGTCACTATGGCTACACCTTC,CASSLGQGHYGYTF
NA,TRBV7-8,TRBJ2-5,NA,TGTGCCAGCAGCTTCGTAGTGGGGGGGGCTCGGACCCAGTACTTC,CASSFVVGGARTQYF
NA,TRBV7-8,TRBJ2-7,NA,TGTGCCAGCAGCCTCCGGGACTCGAGCTTCTACGAGCAGTACTTC,CASSLRDSSFYEQYF
TRBD1,TRBV18,TRBJ1-4,once,TGTGCCAGCTCACTAACCGTTTCCCTCGGACAGGGCAAGCCTAATGAAAAACTGTTTTTT,CASSLTVSLGQGKPNEKLFF
NA,TRBV29-1,TRBJ1-2,once,TGCAGCGTTGAAGATCGAGAGGTTCGTGGCTACACCTTC,CSVEDREVRGYTF
TRBD2,TRBV7-2,TRBJ2-1,once,TGTGCCAGCAGCCCCGATAGCGGGTACAATGAGCAGTTCTTC,CASSPDSGYNEQFF
TRBD2,TRBV4-2,TRBJ2-1,NA,TGTGCCAGCAGCCTTGGGGCTAGCGGAGTTTACAATGAGCAGTTCTTC,CASSLGASGVYNEQFF
NA,TRBV6-5,TRBJ1-6,NA,TGTGCCAGCAGTTACGGCGCGGGGGCTTCACCCCTCCACTTT,CASSYGAGASPLHF
TRBD2,TRBV7-2,TRBJ2-3,NA,TGTGCCAGCAGCAAGGGCTGGCGGGGGGCTGGAGGGGATACGCAGTATTTT,CASSKGWRGAGGDTQYF
NA,TRBV4-1,TRBJ1-2,once,TGCGCCAGCAGCTCCGCCCCCGCCCAGGGAAGGTACTATGGCTACACCTTC,CASSSAPAQGRYYGYTF
NA,TRBV7-2,TRBJ1-1,NA,TGTGCCAGCAGCTTAGATTTCAGGGTACGCACTGAAGCTTTCTTT,CASSLDFRVRTEAFF
NA,TRBV7-3,TRBJ2-1,NA,TGTGCCAGCACTACAGACACGGTGGGTGAGCAGTTCTTC,CASTTDTVGEQFF
TRBD2,TRBV10-3,TRBJ2-3,NA,TGTGCCATCAGCACCGGGGGGGGCACAGATACGCAGTATTTT,CAISTGGGTDTQYF
NA,TRBV27,TRBJ2-7,once,TGTGCCAGCAGTACAGCCCGGGGGACCGAGCAGTACTTC,CASSTARGTEQYF
NA,TRBV19,TRBJ1-4,NA,TGTGCCAGCGTTAAGGAGGAAAAACTGTTTTTT,CASVKEEKLFF
TRBD1,TRBV5-6,TRBJ2-2,NA,TGTGCCAGCAGCTACCGGGACAGCGGGGAGCTGTTTTTT,CASSYRDSGELFF
TRBD1,TRBV11-2,TRBJ1-3,NA,TGTGCCAGCAGCTTAGCGGACAGGGTCGGAAACACCATATATTTT,CASSLADRVGNTIYF
NA,TRBV19,TRBJ1-2,NA,TGTGCCACTCTTAGTAGGGGCGACTATGGCTACACCTTC,CATLSRGDYGYTF
TRBD2,TRBV10-1,TRBJ2-1,NA,TGCGCCAGCAGTGATACACGGCGGGCTAGCGGGAGCCCAATTTACAATGAGCAGTTCTTC,CASSDTRRASGSPIYNEQFF
TRBD2,TRBV11-2,TRBJ2-3,NA,TGTGCCAGCAGCTTAGTATCGGGACTAGCAGCAGATACGCAGTATTTT,CASSLVSGLAADTQYF
TRBD1,TRBV27,TRBJ2-7,NA,TGTGCCAGCAGTCAAGGACAGGAGCCGGGGGAGCAGTACTTC,CASSQGQEPGEQYF
TRBD1,TRBV28,TRBJ1-2,NA,TGTGCCAGCAGTTCGGGACAGAACTATGGCTACACCTTC,CASSSGQNYGYTF
TRBD1,TRBV6-6,TRBJ2-7,NA,TGTGCCAGCAGCACCCCGGGACAGGGCACCTACGAGCAGTACTTC,CASSTPGQGTYEQYF
TRBD1,TRBV5-4,TRBJ2-2,once,TGTGCCAGCAGCTTGGGGCAGGGGGAAAACACCAGGGAGCTGTTTTTT,CASSLGQGENTRELFF
NA,TRBV18,TRBJ1-3,NA,TGTGCCAGCTCACCACCGGCAGGGGGAAACACCATATATTTT,CASSPPAGGNTIYF
TRBD1,TRBV28,TRBJ2-7,NA,TGTGCCAGCAGGAAACCGGGACCCCAGGGGGAGTGGTACTTC,CASRKPGPQGEWYF
NA,TRBV9,TRBJ2-1,NA,TGTGCCAGCAGCTCCAGTGGCGCAGCGCTCGTTGAGCAGTTCTTC,CASSSSGAALVEQFF
NA,TRBV5-6,TRBJ2-1,NA,TGTGCCAGCAGCTTAAACCAGGGTGGTTACAATGAGCAGTTCTTC,CASSLNQGGYNEQFF
NA,TRBV4-1,TRBJ1-5,NA,TGCGCCAGCAGCCAAGTAGAGGGTGGCAATCAGCCCCAGCATTTT,CASSQVEGGNQPQHF
TRBD1,TRBV13,TRBJ1-2,NA,TGTGCCAGCAGCATACCGACAGGGGGCGCCGGTGGCTACACCTTC,CASSIPTGGAGGYTF
NA,TRBV6-6,TRBJ2-1,NA,TGTGCCAGCACTAGGGGGGGATTTGAGCAGTTCTTC,CASTRGGFEQFF
TRBD2,TRBV9,TRBJ2-7,NA,TGTGCCAGCAGCGTTGCTGGCGGGGCGGGAGACACTTACGAGCAGTACTTC,CASSVAGGAGDTYEQYF
TRBD1,TRBV6-5,TRBJ1-1,NA,TGTGCCAGCAGTTACTCGAATAGGGGGCACGGTGAAGCTTTCTTT,CASSYSNRGHGEAFF
TRBD1,TRBV28,TRBJ2-7,NA,TGTGCCAGCAGCACAGCTAAGGGGGCACATTATGAATTCGAGTACTTC,CASSTAKGAHYEFEYF
NA,TRBV27,TRBJ2-3,NA,TGTGCCAGCAGTCTAACTGATTCTAGCACAGATACGCAGTATTTT,CASSLTDSSTDTQYF
NA,TRBV7-8,TRBJ1-2,NA,TGTGCCAGCAGCGACGGGTACTATGGCTACACCTTC,CASSDGYYGYTF
TRBD1,TRBV11-1,TRBJ2-5,NA,TGTGCCAGCAGCTCCGGACAGGGAGAGACCCAGTACTTC,CASSSGQGETQYF
NA,TRBV7-5,TRBJ2-1,NA,TGTGCCAGAAGCAGGACAGCCTCACTTTCCTACAATGAGCAGTTCTTC,CARSRTASLSYNEQFF
NA,TRBV28,TRBJ2-6,NA,TGTGCCAGCAGTTCCGACAGCCTATCTGGGGCCAACGTCCTGACTTTC,CASSSDSLSGANVLTF
TRBD1,TRBV4-3,TRBJ2-7,once,TGCGCCAGCAGCCAAGAGGGACAGGGGACCTACGAGCAGTACTTC,CASSQEGQGTYEQYF
TRBD2,TRBV6-5,TRBJ2-1,NA,TGTGCCAGCAGCTACTTAGGACTAGCCGATGAGCAGTTCTTC,CASSYLGLADEQFF